This TCR beta chain was retrieved from a study of cytomegalovirus exposure and HLA in healthy donors. Overall study: Per a later analysis, the roughly 690 first-cohort and 95 to 150 validation repertoires shared one platform.

The germline gives CDR1 SGHVS, CDR2 FNYEAQ. The CDR3 loop spans 15 amino acids. J gave up 0 bases and V 1 base, and 3 bases lay outside the gene matches. Details on this clone: Its antigen is unidentified.

Clones were sequenced by immunoSEQ multiplex PCR, and TCRdb holds only the in-frame ones, with some missing. Here the sample spans about 250,000 clones, 87% being singletons. A roughly 120-subject validation cohort, separate from the roughly 670-subject first cohort, supplied the donors. Whole-study results and caveats: TCR beta chains numbering under 200 were designated cytomegalovirus-associated. Both high specificity and high sensitivity reportedly marked the classifier's diagnosis of cytomegalovirus status.

This TCR derives from a man younger than 35 in good health and CMV-seropositive. The sequenced sample consisted of PBMCs. V and J are TRBV7-6 and TRBJ2-7, with TRBD2 matching over 7 bases. CDR3 in amino acids: CASSLGGGSSYEQYF. The CDR3 DNA is TGTGCCAGCAGCTTAGGCGGCGGGAGCTCCTACGAGCAGTACTTC. Supplemented by reference TRBV7-6 and TRBJ2-7, the full variable domain reads GAGVSQSPRYKVTKRGQDVALRCDPISGHVSLYWYRQALGQGPEFLTYFNYEAQQDKSGLPNDRFSAERPEGSISTLTIQRTEQRDSAMYRCASSLGGGSSYEQYFGPGTRLTVT.